The 4 T cell receptor beta chains below come from one sample, sequenced in a study of blood T cell repertoires in COVID-19. Here immunoSEQ multiplex PCR was the method, and the copy in TCRdb shows in-frame clones only, minus some. In the table there are 110,000 to 150,000 clones, under 80% of which are singletons. The sample taken for sequencing was peripheral blood. The origin of the receptors is a man between 60 and 75 years old with acute or convalescent COVID-19.

The chain uses TRBV6-4 and TRBJ2-7; 9 bases are a match to TRBD1. J lost 5 bases, V lost 6 bases, and 5 bases had no gene match. Looked up from germline, CDR1 is MRHNA and CDR2 is SNTAGT. The CDR3 is 13 residues long. In nucleotides, the CDR3 is TGTGCCAGCAGGGGGGACAGGGTCGACGAGCAGTACTTC. It codes for CASRGDRVDEQYF.

This clone counts as medium-sized. Here the CDR3 reads CASSQEGTTYTGELFF. The CDR3 nucleotides read TGCGCCAGCAGCCAAGAGGGGACTACTTACACCGGGGAGCTGTTTTTT. The V call is TRBV4-1, the J call TRBJ2-2, with 7 positions matching TRBD2. Germline CDR1 MGHRA, CDR2 YSYEKL. The ends lost 0 bases at V and 3 bases at J; junction bases unmatched: 4. The CDR3 extends over 16 amino acids.

The chain recombines TRBV6-1 with TRBJ1-2; tentative D call: TRBD1 (6 bases). Germline CDR1 is MNHNS and CDR2 is SASEGT. Trimming left V 3 bases short and J 4 bases short, with 9 bases between. The CDR3 has 13 residues. The CDR3 coding sequence is TGTGCCAGCAGTGATACAGGGCCCTATGGCTACACCTTC. Translation gives CASSDTGPYGYTF.

This clone was observed a few times. The chain carries TRBV6-5 and TRBJ1-5; 9 bases line up with TRBD1. V was clipped by 6 bases and J by 6 bases; unmatched bases: 6. This CDR3 has 14 amino acids. Germline V gene sequence: CDR1 MNHEY, CDR2 SVGAGI. CDR3 DNA sequence: TGTGCCAGCAGCAGGGACAGGGCGGGTCAGCCCCAGCATTTT. Translating it yields CASSRDRAGQPQHF.